Listed below are T cell receptor beta chains from one sample, sequenced in a study of read filtering for tumor transcriptome and immune sequencing. TCRdb re-analysed the reads in MiXCR, keeping a single row per CDR3 protein. The sample records tens of thousands of distinct CDR3 sequences, 20% to 25% being singletons. The sample taken for sequencing was a population of CD138-negative cells sorted from bone marrow. All receptors derive from a donor aged 40 or over with multiple myeloma. Both conserved end residues are part of each CDR3. The listing skips clone size in some rows; elsewhere it reads once, few, many or a size class.

clone_size: many; v_call: TRBV20-1; cdr3_length: 17; j_call: TRBJ2-3; cdr3_aa: CSAHPLDTSGSTDTQYF
clone_size: .; v_call: TRBV3-1; cdr3_length: 15; j_call: TRBJ1-5; cdr3_aa: CVSSLNGQGNQPQHF
clone_size: .; v_call: TRBV5-4; cdr3_length: 13; j_call: TRBJ2-4; cdr3_aa: CASSSDSPNIQYF
clone_size: .; v_call: TRBV6-5; cdr3_length: 16; j_call: TRBJ2-3; cdr3_aa: CASKGAGTGGSDTQYF
clone_size: .; v_call: TRBV7-6; cdr3_length: 13; j_call: TRBJ1-1; cdr3_aa: CASSLHGNTEALF
clone_size: few; v_call: TRBV5-4; cdr3_length: 14; j_call: TRBJ2-3; cdr3_aa: CASSRDASTDTQYF
clone_size: many; v_call: TRBV29-1; cdr3_length: 13; j_call: TRBJ1-2; cdr3_aa: CSVELASKHGYTF
clone_size: many; v_call: TRBV20-1; cdr3_length: 15; j_call: TRBJ2-1; cdr3_aa: CSAISGSENYNEQFF
clone_size: .; v_call: TRBV11-2; cdr3_length: 16; j_call: TRBJ2-2; cdr3_aa: CASSPVTGEGSGELFF
clone_size: many; v_call: TRBV13; cdr3_length: 16; j_call: TRBJ2-3; cdr3_aa: CASSLIGGGSTDTQYF
clone_size: many; v_call: TRBV20-1; cdr3_length: 12; j_call: TRBJ1-2; cdr3_aa: CSANPGQYGYTF
clone_size: many; v_call: TRBV5-6; cdr3_length: 15; j_call: TRBJ1-5; cdr3_aa: CASSLMGRNNQPQHF
clone_size: many; v_call: TRBV25-1; cdr3_length: 17; j_call: TRBJ2-1; cdr3_aa: CASSEYFWGQGINEQFF
clone_size: few; v_call: TRBV20-1; cdr3_length: 13; j_call: TRBJ2-7; cdr3_aa: CSAQGQGAYEQYF
clone_size: many; v_call: TRBV12-3/TRBV12-4; cdr3_length: 12; j_call: TRBJ2-7; cdr3_aa: CASTDLSYEQYF
clone_size: many; v_call: TRBV9; cdr3_length: 13; j_call: TRBJ1-6; cdr3_aa: CASSVTGNSPLHF
clone_size: many; v_call: TRBV5-1; cdr3_length: 13; j_call: TRBJ2-7; cdr3_aa: CASSLRQSYEQYF
clone_size: many; v_call: TRBV12-3/TRBV12-4; cdr3_length: 14; j_call: TRBJ2-5; cdr3_aa: CASSLRTAGETQYF
clone_size: .; v_call: TRBV27; cdr3_length: 14; j_call: TRBJ2-7; cdr3_aa: CASSLFSHSYEQYF
clone_size: many; v_call: TRBV7-9; cdr3_length: 14; j_call: TRBJ2-5; cdr3_aa: CASSLDARQETQYF
clone_size: many; v_call: TRBV27; cdr3_length: 14; j_call: TRBJ2-3; cdr3_aa: CATSKGLEEDTQYF
clone_size: .; v_call: TRBV18; cdr3_length: 14; j_call: TRBJ2-1; cdr3_aa: CASSPRRAAHEQFF
clone_size: many; v_call: TRBV28; cdr3_length: 16; j_call: TRBJ2-7; cdr3_aa: CASSPYALGGHYEQYF
clone_size: .; v_call: TRBV28; cdr3_length: 13; j_call: .; cdr3_aa: CASSPQGRQPQYF
clone_size: many; v_call: TRBV28; cdr3_length: 13; j_call: TRBJ2-1; cdr3_aa: CASGSSIYNEQFF
clone_size: many; v_call: TRBV12-5; cdr3_length: 15; j_call: TRBJ2-1; cdr3_aa: CASGLPLAGYNEQFF
clone_size: many; v_call: TRBV5-1; cdr3_length: 16; j_call: TRBJ2-3; cdr3_aa: CASSRTGGAGTDTQYF
clone_size: many; v_call: TRBV7-9; cdr3_length: 14; j_call: TRBJ2-3; cdr3_aa: CASSSLKGTDTQYF
clone_size: .; v_call: TRBV4-1; cdr3_length: 16; j_call: TRBJ1-5; cdr3_aa: CASSQEPGGGNQPQHF
clone_size: many; v_call: TRBV29-1; cdr3_length: 13; j_call: TRBJ1-1; cdr3_aa: CSARQGLITEAFF
clone_size: many; v_call: TRBV10-2; cdr3_length: 16; j_call: TRBJ2-7; cdr3_aa: CASSERGTGPYVEQYF
clone_size: many; v_call: TRBV28; cdr3_length: 15; j_call: TRBJ2-1; cdr3_aa: CASAPGDRRRNEQFF
clone_size: hyperexpanded; v_call: TRBV28; cdr3_length: 14; j_call: TRBJ2-7; cdr3_aa: CASRPGGEYYEQYF
clone_size: many; v_call: TRBV29-1; cdr3_length: 14; j_call: TRBJ2-5; cdr3_aa: CSVPLAGSQETQYF
clone_size: .; v_call: TRBV5-1; cdr3_length: 15; j_call: TRBJ2-3; cdr3_aa: CASSLGGGGTDTQYF
clone_size: few; v_call: TRBV27; cdr3_length: 13; j_call: TRBJ1-1; cdr3_aa: CASSLSTNAEAFF
clone_size: many; v_call: TRBV24-1; cdr3_length: 15; j_call: TRBJ2-2; cdr3_aa: CATSDTGKNTGELFF
clone_size: many; v_call: TRBV7-2; cdr3_length: 16; j_call: TRBJ2-7; cdr3_aa: CASSSSIGTGYYEQYF
clone_size: .; v_call: TRBV7-9; cdr3_length: 15; j_call: TRBJ2-6; cdr3_aa: CASSHQGTGANVLTF
clone_size: many; v_call: TRBV12-3/TRBV12-4; cdr3_length: 12; j_call: TRBJ2-7; cdr3_aa: CASADRVGEQYF
clone_size: medium-sized; v_call: TRBV7-9; cdr3_length: 16; j_call: TRBJ2-1; cdr3_aa: CASSRLTGEPNNEQFF
clone_size: many; v_call: TRBV5-1; cdr3_length: 13; j_call: TRBJ2-7; cdr3_aa: CASSSPPGQGLYF
clone_size: medium-sized; v_call: TRBV28; cdr3_length: 14; j_call: TRBJ2-7; cdr3_aa: CASRPAGMSNEQYF